The table lists the clone carrying this T cell receptor beta chain with a count of one. Researchers ran the PCR with 60 Vbeta and 13 Jbeta primers. Assay: immunoSEQ multiplex PCR; the TCRdb copy retains only in-frame clones and omits some. The sample lists about 100,000 clones; roughly 80% were seen once. The sample is drawn from a study of cytomegalovirus exposure and HLA in healthy donors. The source material was PBMCs. The clonotype was recovered from a man between 40 and 49 years old in good health and CMV-seropositive.

The CDR3 DNA reads TGTGCCACCAGCAGTGAGCGGGAGGGCCTACGAGATACGCAGTATTTT. Encoded protein: CATSSEREGLRDTQYF. V gene TRBV15 combines with J gene TRBJ2-3; TRBD2 matches 10 bases. This CDR3 contains 16 residues. Germline CDR1 is LNHNV and CDR2 is YYDKDF (reference sequence). J lost 5 bases, V lost 3 bases, and 8 bases had no gene match.